These T cell receptor beta chains were read from a single sample in a study of blood T cells in healthy people across ages. TCRdb used MiXCR to reprocess the 5' RACE reads, holding one entry per CDR3 protein. Of about 1.6 million distinct CDR3 sequences listed, approximately 32% were seen once; the top ten hold over 9%. Sequenced material: blood. The receptors shown here come from a woman aged 25 to 45 in good health. CDR3s include the opening cysteine and the closing phenylalanine or tryptophan. The D gene is left open where the match is weak. Clone size, where shown, is once, few, many, or a class for clones that have expanded.

D	V	size	J	CDR3	DNA
TRBD2	TRBV7-3	few	TRBJ2-1	CASSLTAGGGRDNEQFF	TGTGCCAGCAGCTTAACGGCGGGCGGGGGGCGAGACAATGAGCAGTTCTTC
-	TRBV21-1	few	TRBJ1-2	CASSITSGGAVRNGYTF	TGTGCCAGCAGTATAACTTCAGGGGGCGCTGTGAGGAATGGCTACACCTTC
-	TRBV9	-	TRBJ1-2	CASSVAPASASLSYYGYTF	TGTGCCAGCAGCGTAGCCCCCGCCAGCGCATCATTATCGTACTATGGCTACACCTTC
-	TRBV12-3/TRBV12-4	many	TRBJ2-6	CASSAFPGPVSSGANVLTF	TGTGCCAGCAGTGCCTTCCCGGGACCCGTAAGCTCTGGGGCCAACGTCCTGACTTTC
-	TRBV6-1	-	TRBJ2-3	CASSVVPTDTQYF	TGTGCCAGCAGTGTGGTCCCCACAGATACGCAGTATTTT
-	TRBV20-1	-	TRBJ1-5	CRAEGGDQPQHF	TGCAGGGCTGAGGGGGGGGATCAGCCCCAGCATTTT
-	TRBV5-1	-	TRBJ2-7	CASSLAGGPNYEQYF	TGCGCCAGCAGCTTGGCTGGGGGACCCAATTACGAGCAGTACTTC
TRBD1	TRBV19	-	TRBJ2-7	CASSADRGSDYEQYF	TGTGCCAGTAGTGCCGACAGGGGCAGCGATTACGAGCAGTACTTC
-	TRBV4-1	-	TRBJ2-3	CASSQDMGGSTDTQYF	TGCGCCAGCAGCCAAGATATGGGGGGCAGCACAGATACGCAGTATTTT
TRBD1	TRBV5-1	few	TRBJ2-7	CASSLDRQGYEQYF	TGCGCCAGCAGCTTGGACAGACAGGGCTACGAGCAGTACTTC
TRBD2	TRBV24-1	-	TRBJ2-1	CATSDLAPEATRGRSYNEQFF	TGTGCCACCAGTGATTTGGCCCCTGAGGCGACTCGCGGGAGGTCGTACAATGAGCAGTTCTTC
-	TRBV7-9	-	TRBJ1-5	CASSFEGGTNQPQHF	TGTGCCAGCAGCTTCGAGGGGGGGACAAATCAGCCCCAGCATTTT
-	TRBV10-3	-	TRBJ2-2	CAIMGEVNTGELFF	TGTGCCATCATGGGGGAAGTAAACACCGGGGAGCTGTTTTTT
TRBD2	TRBV28	-	TRBJ2-5	CASSLEREVAGQETQYF	TGTGCCAGCAGTTTAGAACGGGAGGTGGCCGGGCAAGAGACCCAGTACTTC
-	TRBV11-2	few	TRBJ2-4	CASSTGANKNIQYF	TGTGCCAGCAGCACGGGGGCTAACAAAAACATTCAGTACTTC
-	TRBV9	many	TRBJ2-5	CASSVSGTQLGETQYF	TGTGCCAGCAGCGTATCCGGGACCCAACTCGGGGAGACCCAGTACTTC
TRBD2	TRBV11-2	-	TRBJ2-7	CASSTAGAPFYEQYF	TGTGCCAGCAGCACAGCGGGGGCACCCTTCTACGAGCAGTACTTC
-	TRBV7-6	many	TRBJ2-7	CASSGSGAYEQYF	TGTGCCAGCAGTGGATCCGGGGCTTACGAGCAGTACTTC
TRBD2	TRBV29-1	-	TRBJ2-3	CSAFSGGALDTQYF	TGCAGCGCCTTTAGCGGGGGGGCATTAGATACGCAGTATTTT
TRBD2	TRBV2	-	TRBJ2-3	CASSSAGGYGTDTQYF	TGTGCCAGCAGTTCAGCGGGAGGATACGGCACAGATACGCAGTATTTT
-	TRBV7-7	few	TRBJ2-5	CASSTGAGDQYF	TGTGCCAGCAGCACCGGGGCCGGGGACCAGTACTTC
-	TRBV9	-	TRBJ1-1	CASSLADEDRSNAEAFF	TGTGCCAGCAGCCTCGCGGATGAGGACAGATCGAACGCCGAAGCTTTCTTT
TRBD1	TRBV6-5	-	TRBJ1-1	CASNRGKNTEAFF	TGTGCCAGCAACAGGGGGAAGAACACTGAAGCTTTCTTT
-	TRBV15	-	TRBJ2-5	CATSRGLTQETQYF	TGTGCCACCAGCAGAGGACTTACCCAAGAGACCCAGTACTTC
-	TRBV4-1	-	TRBJ2-2	CASSRAPGELFF	TGCGCCAGCAGCCGGGCGCCCGGGGAGCTGTTTTTT
-	TRBV11-2	-	TRBJ1-5	CASSPMPLWPQHF	TGTGCCAGCAGCCCGATGCCCCTATGGCCACAGCATTTT
TRBD1	TRBV27	many	TRBJ2-7	CATSPQGASYEQYF	TGTGCCACCTCACCACAGGGGGCCTCCTACGAGCAGTACTTC
TRBD2	TRBV4-1	once	TRBJ2-1	CASSQGTSGGAHNEQFF	TGCGCCAGCAGCCAAGGGACTAGCGGGGGGGCACACAATGAGCAGTTCTTC
-	TRBV15	-	TRBJ1-2	CATSRDSPGHNSGYTF	TGTGCCACCAGCAGAGATTCCCCCGGACACAACTCAGGCTACACCTTC
TRBD2	TRBV27	few	TRBJ2-7	CASSLSIAGENLPNEQYF	TGTGCCAGCAGTTTATCTATTGCGGGGGAAAACCTTCCCAACGAGCAGTACTTC
-	TRBV7-9	-	TRBJ2-7	CASSRNLNEQYF	TGTGCCAGCAGCCGTAATTTAAACGAGCAGTACTTC
-	TRBV3-1	few	TRBJ1-5	CASSQGARGYQPQHF	TGTGCCAGCAGCCAAGGGGCCCGGGGATATCAGCCCCAGCATTTT
-	TRBV7-3	-	TRBJ2-2	CASSLTRRAGERFF	TGTGCCAGCAGCTTAACGCGACGAGCCGGGGAGCGGTTTTTT
TRBD2	TRBV10-3	-	TRBJ2-1	CAINVAGSGNEQFF	TGTGCCATCAACGTAGCGGGATCGGGCAATGAGCAGTTCTTC
-	TRBV7-9	few	TRBJ1-4	CASSLRTDEKLFF	TGTGCCAGCAGCCTCAGGACAGACGAAAAACTGTTTTTT
-	TRBV4-2	-	TRBJ1-1	CASSQNDGGTEAFF	TGTGCCAGCAGCCAAAATGACGGGGGGACTGAAGCTTTCTTT
-	TRBV14	-	TRBJ1-2	CASSQDQRQGGYTF	TGTGCCAGCAGCCAAGATCAGCGGCAGGGGGGCTACACCTTC
TRBD2	TRBV20-1	many	TRBJ2-7	CSATLAGGPYEQYF	TGCAGTGCTACCCTAGCGGGAGGACCCTACGAGCAGTACTTC
TRBD1	TRBV29-1	many	TRBJ2-7	CSVELGTGVDEQYF	TGCAGCGTTGAATTGGGGACAGGGGTGGATGAGCAGTACTTC
TRBD1	TRBV12-3/TRBV12-4	many	TRBJ2-5	CASSTQGARETQYF	TGTGCCAGCAGTACACAGGGGGCGCGGGAGACCCAGTACTTC
-	TRBV20-1	few	TRBJ2-1	CSADITQGSSYNEQFF	TGCAGTGCTGATATAACACAGGGCAGCTCCTACAATGAGCAGTTCTTC
TRBD1	TRBV2	-	TRBJ1-5	CASSQTGGKGQPQHF	TGTGCCAGCAGCCAGACAGGGGGTAAGGGTCAGCCCCAGCATTTT
-	TRBV20-1	few	TRBJ1-5	CSASVGGLGNQPQHF	TGCAGTGCTAGTGTGGGGGGCTTGGGCAATCAGCCCCAGCATTTT